The subject of this entry is one T cell receptor (beta chain). The data belong to a study of blood T cell repertoires in COVID-19. Overall study context: T cells, B-cell-depleted T cells, or PBMCs supplied cDNA or gDNA.

Produced via immunoSEQ multiplex PCR; TCRdb's table is partial and in-frame only. The repertoire consists of about 490,000 clones, with approximately 85% occurring once and the leading ten covering about 3%. Germline CDR1 reads GTSNPN; CDR2 reads SVGIG (reference sequence). The ends lost 4 bases at V and 5 bases at J; junction bases unmatched: 8. This CDR3 has 14 amino acids. The receptor's source is a human donor in a cohort sampled during active COVID-19. V is TRBV30 and J is TRBJ2-5; TRBD2 matches 9 bases. Sequences were obtained from peripheral blood. CDR3 sequence: CAWKASGTLETQYF. The CDR3 bases are TGTGCCTGGAAGGCTAGCGGGACTTTGGAGACCCAGTACTTC. Variable domain in full (rest from reference TRBV30 and TRBJ2-5): SQTIHQWPATLVQPVGSPLSLECTVEGTSNPNLYWYRQAAGRGLQLLFYSVGIGQISSEVPQNLSASRPQDRQFILSSKKLLLSDSGFYLCAWKASGTLETQYFGPGTRLLVL.